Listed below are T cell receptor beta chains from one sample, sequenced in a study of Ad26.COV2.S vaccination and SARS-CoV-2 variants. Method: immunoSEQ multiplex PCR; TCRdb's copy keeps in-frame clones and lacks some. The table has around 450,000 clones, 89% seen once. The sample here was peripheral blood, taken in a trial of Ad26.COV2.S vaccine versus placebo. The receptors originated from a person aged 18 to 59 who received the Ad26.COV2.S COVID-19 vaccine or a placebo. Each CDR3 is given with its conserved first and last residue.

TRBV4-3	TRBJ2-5	CASSQDDGTELRGEYF
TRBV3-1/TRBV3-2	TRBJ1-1	CASSQWADSEAFF
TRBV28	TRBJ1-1	CASSQTVNTEAFF
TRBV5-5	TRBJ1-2	CASSLALQIYGYTF
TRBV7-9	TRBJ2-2	CASSLNTGELFF
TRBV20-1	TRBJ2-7	CSASKGIDEQYF
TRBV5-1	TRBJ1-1	CASSLLQGRNEAFF
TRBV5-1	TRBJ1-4	CASSFIPESEKLFF
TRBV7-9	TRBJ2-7	CASSHPSSGSYEQYF
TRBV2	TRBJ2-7	CASSPGSYEQYF
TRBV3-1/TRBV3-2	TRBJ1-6	CASSQGQGATPVPLHF
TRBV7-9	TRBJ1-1	CASSLGSAMNTEAFF
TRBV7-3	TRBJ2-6	CASSSPIGQGLQGANVLTF
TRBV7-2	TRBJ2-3	CASSLGHTDTQYF
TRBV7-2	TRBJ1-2	CASSLASVYGYTF
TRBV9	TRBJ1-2	CASSVVGRGYGYTF
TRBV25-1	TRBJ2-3	CASGGTGHHYPNTDTQYF
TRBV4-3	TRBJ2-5	CASSQDLRAEETQYF
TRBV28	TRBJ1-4	CASSLPNQGLWDEKLFF
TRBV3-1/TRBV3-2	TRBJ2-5	CASSQVWGGNQETQYF
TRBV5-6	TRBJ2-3	CASSLASSSRDTQYF
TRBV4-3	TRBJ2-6	CASSQDVWGQGLVVSGANVLTF
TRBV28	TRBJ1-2	CASRGWRQVGYGYTF
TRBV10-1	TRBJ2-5	CARRPGTEKETQYF
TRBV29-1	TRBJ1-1	CSVDPTETEAFF
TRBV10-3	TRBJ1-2	CAISAAGQGYGYTF
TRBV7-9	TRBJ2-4	CASSFAGEANIQYF
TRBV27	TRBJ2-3	CASSLWDRYTQYF
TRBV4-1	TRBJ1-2	CASSQDAMGPYGYTF
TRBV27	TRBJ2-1	CASSLGLAGLYNEQFF
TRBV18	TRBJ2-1	CASSPRQGFYNEQFF
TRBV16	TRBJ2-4	CASSQRTGGSKNIQYF
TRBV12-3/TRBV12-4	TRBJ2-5	CASSLGRVETQYF
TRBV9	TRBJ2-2	CASSSPGTGGAGELFF
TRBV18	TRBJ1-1	CASSPHSTEAFF
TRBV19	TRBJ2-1	CASSMRQGVNEQFF
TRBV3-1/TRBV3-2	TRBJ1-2	CASSRVPLQGNGYTF
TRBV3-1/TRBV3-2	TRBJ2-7	CASSPRSLAHLSSF
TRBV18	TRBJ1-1	CASSPGLVGGEAFF
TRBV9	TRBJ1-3	CASSVETVPSGNTIYF
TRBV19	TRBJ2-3	CASRIRAGGQGDTQYF
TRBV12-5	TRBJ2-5	CASGLVKGSGEETQYF
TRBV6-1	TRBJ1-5	CASSDVSRYQPQHF
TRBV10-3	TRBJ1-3	CAISEPRGESGNTIYF